Reported below is one T cell receptor beta chain. The sample belongs to a study of B cell selection in AIRE deficiency. Libraries were prepared by immunoSEQ multiplex PCR; TCRdb keeps only in-frame clonotypes and omits some of them. There are fewer than 30,000 clones in the sample; about 96% occur only once, and approximately 0.2% lies in the top ten. The sorted conventional CD4 T cells were gated as CD4+CD127+. The CDR3 runs 11 residues. CDR1 is GTSNPN, CDR2 SVGIG, per germline (reference sequence). V was clipped by 0 bases and J by 8 bases, with 5 bases between them. The chain joins TRBV30 to TRBJ2-1; D remains ambiguous. Sequenced material: CD4+CD127+ conventional T cells sorted from PBMCs. This clonotype was obtained from a human donor in good health. The CDR3 nucleotides are TGTGCCTGGAGTGTTCGCTATGAGCAGTTCTTC. Encoded protein: CAWSVRYEQFF.